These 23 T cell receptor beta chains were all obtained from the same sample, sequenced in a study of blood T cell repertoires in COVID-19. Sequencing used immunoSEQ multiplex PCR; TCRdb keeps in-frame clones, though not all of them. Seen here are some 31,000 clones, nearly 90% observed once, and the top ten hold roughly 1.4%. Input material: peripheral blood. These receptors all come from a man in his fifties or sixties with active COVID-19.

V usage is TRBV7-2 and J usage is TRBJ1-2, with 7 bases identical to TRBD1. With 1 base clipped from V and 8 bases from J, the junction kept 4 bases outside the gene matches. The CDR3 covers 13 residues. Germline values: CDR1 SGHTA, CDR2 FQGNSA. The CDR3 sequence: CASSLVTGNGYTF. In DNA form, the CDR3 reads TGTGCCAGCAGCTTAGTGACAGGGAACGGCTACACCTTC.

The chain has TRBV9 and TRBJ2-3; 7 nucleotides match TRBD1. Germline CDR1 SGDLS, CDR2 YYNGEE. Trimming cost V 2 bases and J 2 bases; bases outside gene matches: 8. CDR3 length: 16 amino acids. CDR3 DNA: TGTGCCAGCAGCGTCGCCGAGGGACAGCTCACAGATACGCAGTATTTT. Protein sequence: CASSVAEGQLTDTQYF.

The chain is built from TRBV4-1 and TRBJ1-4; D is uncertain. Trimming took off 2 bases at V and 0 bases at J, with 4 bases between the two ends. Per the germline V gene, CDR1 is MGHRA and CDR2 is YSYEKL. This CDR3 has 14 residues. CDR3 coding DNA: TGCGCCAGCAGCCAAAGCGCAACTAATGAAAAACTGTTTTTT. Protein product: CASSQSATNEKLFF.

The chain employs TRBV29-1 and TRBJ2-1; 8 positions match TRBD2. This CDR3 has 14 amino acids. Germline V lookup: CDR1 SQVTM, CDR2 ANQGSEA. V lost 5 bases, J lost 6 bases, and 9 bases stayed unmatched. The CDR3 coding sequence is TGCAGCGTTTTAGCGGGGTGGGGGAGCAATGAGCAGTTCTTC. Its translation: CSVLAGWGSNEQFF.

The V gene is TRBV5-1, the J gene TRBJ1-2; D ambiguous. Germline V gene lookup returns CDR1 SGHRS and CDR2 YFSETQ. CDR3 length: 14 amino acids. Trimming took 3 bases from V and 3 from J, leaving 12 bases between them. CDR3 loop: CASSSPGEYYGYTF. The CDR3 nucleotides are TGCGCCAGCAGCTCACCGGGAGAGTACTATGGCTACACCTTC.

CDR3 sequence: CASGQGVREAFF. CDR3 bases: TGTGCCAGTGGACAGGGCGTTAGGGAAGCTTTCTTT. The J gene is TRBJ1-1, the V gene TRBV19; TRBD1 matches 8 bases. Germline CDR1 reads LNHDA; CDR2 reads SQIVND (reference sequence). The CDR3 covers 12 residues. V shed 8 bases, J shed 8 bases, and the junction held 7 bases outside the gene matches.

This CDR3 reads CASSSGQAPVVSYEQYF. The DNA of the CDR3 is TGTGCCAGCAGCTCGGGACAAGCGCCGGTTGTCTCCTACGAGCAGTACTTC. V and J are TRBV7-9 and TRBJ2-7; TRBD1 is a possible D gene (6 bases). V gave up 4 bases and J gave up 0 bases, with 19 bases separating them. Germline-derived CDR1 and CDR2 are SEHNR and FQNEAQ (reference sequence). The CDR3 extends over 17 amino acids.

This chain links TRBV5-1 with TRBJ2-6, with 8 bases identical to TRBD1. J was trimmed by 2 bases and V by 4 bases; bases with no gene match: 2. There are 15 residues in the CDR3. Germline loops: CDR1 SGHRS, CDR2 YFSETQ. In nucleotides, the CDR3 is TGCGCCAGCAGCCCCAGGGGGCCTGGGGCCAACGTCCTGACTTTC. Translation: CASSPRGPGANVLTF.

Here the CDR3 reads CASSERVDGANVLTF. CDR3 bases: TGCGCCAGCAGTGAACGGGTGGATGGGGCCAACGTCCTGACTTTC. This chain uses TRBV10-1 with TRBJ2-6, with D unresolved. Germline V gene data show CDR1 as WNHNN and CDR2 as SYGVQD (reference sequence). Trimming cost V 3 bases and J 3 bases, with 9 bases left between them. The CDR3 length is 15 residues.

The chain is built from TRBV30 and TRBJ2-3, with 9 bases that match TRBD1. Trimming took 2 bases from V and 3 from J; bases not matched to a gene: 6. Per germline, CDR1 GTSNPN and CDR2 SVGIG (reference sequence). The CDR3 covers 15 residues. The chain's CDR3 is CAWSMGTGTTDTQYF. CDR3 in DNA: TGTGCCTGGAGTATGGGGACAGGGACTACAGATACGCAGTATTTT.

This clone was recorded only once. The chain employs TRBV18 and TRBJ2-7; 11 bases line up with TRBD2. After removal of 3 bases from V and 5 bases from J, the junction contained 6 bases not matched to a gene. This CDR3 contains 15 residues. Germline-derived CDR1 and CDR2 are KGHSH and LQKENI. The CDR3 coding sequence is TGTGCCAGCTCACCTACTAGCGGGGGAGCCGACGAGCAGTACTTC. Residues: CASSPTSGGADEQYF.

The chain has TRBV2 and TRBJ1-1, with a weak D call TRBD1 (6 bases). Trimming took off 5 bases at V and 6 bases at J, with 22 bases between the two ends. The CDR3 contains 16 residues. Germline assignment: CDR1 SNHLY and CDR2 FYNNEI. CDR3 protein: CASSPHEGEGEPEAFF. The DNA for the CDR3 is TGTGCCAGCAGTCCCCATGAGGGGGAGGGGGAACCTGAAGCTTTCTTT.

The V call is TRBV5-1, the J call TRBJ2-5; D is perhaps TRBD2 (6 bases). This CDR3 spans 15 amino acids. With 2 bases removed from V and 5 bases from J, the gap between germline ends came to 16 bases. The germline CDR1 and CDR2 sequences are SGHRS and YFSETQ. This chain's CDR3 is CASSFLQTAGETQYF. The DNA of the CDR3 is TGCGCCAGCAGCTTTTTACAGACGGCGGGGGAGACCCAGTACTTC.

CDR3: CASSSTGTSFTYGYTF. In nucleotides, the CDR3 is TGTGCCAGCAGTTCTACCGGGACATCGTTTACCTATGGCTACACCTTC. This chain connects TRBV6-5 to TRBJ1-2, with a weak D call TRBD1 (6 bases). Germline CDR1 MNHEY, CDR2 SVGAGI. Between the trimmed V and J ends, which lost 4 bases and 4 bases, there was a span of 19 bases. The CDR3 covers 16 residues.

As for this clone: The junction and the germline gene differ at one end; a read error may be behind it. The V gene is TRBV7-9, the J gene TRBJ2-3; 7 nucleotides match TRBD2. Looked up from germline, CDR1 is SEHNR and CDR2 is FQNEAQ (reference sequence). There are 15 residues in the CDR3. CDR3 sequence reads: CASTLRAGEGATQYF. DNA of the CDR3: TGTGCCAGCACCTTACGTGCGGGGGAAGGGGCTACGCAGTATTTT.

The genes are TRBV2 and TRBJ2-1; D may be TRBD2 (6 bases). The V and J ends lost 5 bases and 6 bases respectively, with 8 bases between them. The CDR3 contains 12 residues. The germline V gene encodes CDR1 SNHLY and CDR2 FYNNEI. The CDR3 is CASSKTSNEQFF. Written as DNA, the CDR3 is TGTGCCAGCAGTAAGACTAGCAATGAGCAGTTCTTC.

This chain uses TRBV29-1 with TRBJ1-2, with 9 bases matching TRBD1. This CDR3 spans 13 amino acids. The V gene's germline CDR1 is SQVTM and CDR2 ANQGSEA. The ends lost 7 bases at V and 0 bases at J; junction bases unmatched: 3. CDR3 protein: CSAGDRANYGYTF. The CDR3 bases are TGCAGCGCTGGGGACAGGGCTAACTATGGCTACACCTTC.

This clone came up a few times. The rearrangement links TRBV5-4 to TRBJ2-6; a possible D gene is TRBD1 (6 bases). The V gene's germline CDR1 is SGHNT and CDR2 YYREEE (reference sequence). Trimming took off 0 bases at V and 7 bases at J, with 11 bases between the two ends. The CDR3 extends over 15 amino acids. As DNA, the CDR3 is TGTGCCAGCAGCTTGGGGGCACAGGGTGCCAACGTCCTGACTTTC. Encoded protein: CASSLGAQGANVLTF.

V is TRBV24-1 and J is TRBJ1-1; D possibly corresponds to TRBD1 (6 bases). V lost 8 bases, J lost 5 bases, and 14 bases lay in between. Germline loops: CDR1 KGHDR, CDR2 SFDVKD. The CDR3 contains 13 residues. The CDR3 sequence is CATTRGPGTEAFF. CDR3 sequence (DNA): TGTGCCACCACCAGGGGCCCCGGGACTGAAGCTTTCTTT.

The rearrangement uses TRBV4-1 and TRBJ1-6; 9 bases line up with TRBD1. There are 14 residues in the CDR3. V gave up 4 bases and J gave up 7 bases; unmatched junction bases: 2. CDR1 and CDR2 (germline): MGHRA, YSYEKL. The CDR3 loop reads CASSPQGANSPLHF. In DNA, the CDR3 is TGCGCCAGCAGCCCACAGGGGGCGAATTCACCCCTCCACTTT.

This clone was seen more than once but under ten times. The CDR3 protein is CASSVGHGYTF. The CDR3 bases are TGTGCCAGCAGCGTTGGCCATGGCTACACCTTC. The chain employs TRBV9 and TRBJ1-2; D is unclear. Germline lookup yields CDR1 SGDLS and CDR2 YYNGEE. This CDR3 contains 11 residues. With 2 bases removed from V and 6 bases from J, the gap between germline ends came to 5 bases.

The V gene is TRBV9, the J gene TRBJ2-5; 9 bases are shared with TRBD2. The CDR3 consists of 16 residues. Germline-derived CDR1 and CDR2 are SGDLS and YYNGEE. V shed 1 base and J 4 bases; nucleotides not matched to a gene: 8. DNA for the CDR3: TGTGCCAGCAGCGTATCCGTGGCGGGGGGGCCAGAGACCCAGTACTTC. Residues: CASSVSVAGGPETQYF. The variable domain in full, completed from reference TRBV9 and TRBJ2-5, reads DSGVTQTPKHLITATGQRVTLRCSPRSGDLSVYWYQQSLDQGLQFLIQYYNGEERAKGNILERFSAQQFPDLHSELNLSSLELGDSALYFCASSVSVAGGPETQYFGPGTRLLVL.

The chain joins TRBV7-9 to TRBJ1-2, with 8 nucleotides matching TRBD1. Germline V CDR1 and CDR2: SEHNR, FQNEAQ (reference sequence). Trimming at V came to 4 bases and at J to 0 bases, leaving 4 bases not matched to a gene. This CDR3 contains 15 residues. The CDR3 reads CASSSTGDPNYGYTF. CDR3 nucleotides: TGTGCCAGCAGCTCGACAGGGGACCCTAACTATGGCTACACCTTC.